A single sample gave rise to the 12 T cell receptor beta chains below, sequenced in a study of stem cell transplantation in POMP-related autoinflammatory disease. TCRdb's table, derived via immunoSEQ multiplex PCR, lists solely in-frame clones and lacks some. The data show tens of thousands of clones, just over 90% seen once. The sample was CD4+ T cells from PBMCs, taken after stem cell transplantation. The receptors derive from a human patient with POMP-related autoinflammation and immune dysregulation (PRAID). The T cells may partly be graft donor cells.

The genes are TRBV30 and TRBJ2-1; TRBD1 aligns across 9 bases. CDR3 length: 11 amino acids. Germline V lookup: CDR1 GTSNPN, CDR2 SVGIG (reference sequence). V dropped 5 bases and J dropped 7; count of bases not matched to a gene: 0. The chain's CDR3 is CAWGTGNEQFF. CDR3 in DNA: TGTGCCTGGGGGACAGGGAATGAGCAGTTCTTC.

V and J are TRBV11-2 and TRBJ1-3, with 7 bases matching TRBD1. J was trimmed by 3 bases and V by 4 bases; bases with no gene match: 6. The germline CDR1 and CDR2 sequences are SGHAT and FQNNGV. This CDR3 has 15 amino acids. CDR3 residues: CASSSRGLGGNTIYF. The CDR3 region has the DNA TGTGCCAGCAGCTCAAGGGGGCTGGGTGGAAACACCATATATTTT. The full variable domain, with the rest looked up from reference TRBV11-2 and TRBJ1-3, is EAGVAQSPRYKIIEKRQSVAFWCNPISGHATLYWYQQILGQGPKLLIQFQNNGVVDDSQLPKDRFSAERLKGVDSTLKIQPAKLEDSAVYLCASSSRGLGGNTIYFGEGSWLTVV.

The V and J genes are TRBV28 and TRBJ1-5; D ambiguous. V lost 1 base to trimming and J lost 7 bases, with 5 bases between them. This CDR3 has 12 residues. Germline lookup yields CDR1 MDHEN and CDR2 SYDVKM. The DNA of the CDR3 is TGTGCCAGCAGTTTATTAGGGCAGCCCCAGCATTTT. It is translated as CASSLLGQPQHF.

The chain combines TRBV11-2 with TRBJ2-1; 10 bases fit TRBD2. Germline lookup yields CDR1 SGHAT and CDR2 FQNNGV. With V trimmed by 4 bases and J by 11 bases, 8 bases remained unmatched. CDR3 length equals 14 residues. As DNA, the CDR3 is TGTGCCAGCAGCTATCGGACTAGCGGATTCAAGCAGTTCTTC. The encoded protein is CASSYRTSGFKQFF.

This clone was seen only once. This chain uses TRBV2 with TRBJ1-1; the D gene is possibly TRBD1 (6 bases). The V gene's germline CDR1 is SNHLY and CDR2 FYNNEI. The CDR3 length is 13 residues. V dropped 6 bases and J dropped 1 base, with 9 bases sitting between them. CDR3 amino acids: CASSIQGNTEAFF. The DNA of the CDR3 is TGTGCCAGCAGCATACAGGGGAACACTGAAGCTTTCTTT.

This clone was observed a single time. V usage is TRBV7-9 and J usage is TRBJ2-5; D is undetermined. CDR1 is SEHNR and CDR2 is FQNEAQ in the germline V gene (reference sequence). The CDR3 covers 13 residues. Trimming left V 1 base short and J 2 bases short, with 5 bases between. CDR3 protein: CASSLGGQETQYF. The CDR3 DNA reads as TGTGCCAGCAGCTTAGGGGGACAAGAGACCCAGTACTTC.

This chain uses TRBV6-2 or TRBV6-3 with TRBJ2-7, with D unclear. The CDR3 is 14 amino acids. Trimming shortened V by 0 bases and J by 4 bases, and 10 bases separated the two germline ends. Germline V gives CDR1 MNHEY, CDR2 SVGEGT. CDR3 in amino acids: CASSYSLKYYEQYV. CDR3 DNA sequence: TGTGCCAGCAGTTACTCTCTGAAATATTACGAGCAGTACGTC.

This sequence joins TRBV7-3 and TRBJ2-3, with D perhaps TRBD2 (5 bases). Trimming took 9 bases from V and 0 from J, leaving 19 bases between them. Germline lookup yields CDR1 SGHTA and CDR2 FQGTGA. The CDR3 extends over 16 amino acids. CDR3: CARLEGPRVSTDTQYF. The CDR3 DNA is TGTGCCAGATTAGAGGGTCCAAGAGTTAGCACAGATACGCAGTATTTT. Based on the CDR3 plus reference TRBV7-3 and TRBJ2-3, the full variable domain is GAGVSQTPSNKVTEKGKYVELRCDPISGHTALYWYRQSLGQGPEFLIYFQGTGAADDSGLPNDRFFAVRPEGSVSTLKIQRTERGDSAVYLCARLEGPRVSTDTQYFGPGTRLTVL.

This rearrangement joins TRBV6-1 to TRBJ1-2, with D hard to call. Germline CDR1 reads MNHNS; CDR2 reads SASEGT. The V end lost 1 base, the J end lost 0 bases, and 9 bases lay between the germline ends. This CDR3 region has 15 residues. In nucleotides, the CDR3 is TGTGCCAGCAGTGAAGTAAGCCTACCTAACTATGGCTACACCTTC. Its translation is CASSEVSLPNYGYTF.

This clone has more than one count but fewer than ten. The chain links TRBV5-1 to TRBJ2-5; 11 bases map to TRBD2. Trimming took 0 bases from V and 5 from J; bases not matched to a gene: 9. The CDR3 consists of 17 residues. Germline CDR1 SGHRS, CDR2 YFSETQ. The CDR3 here is CASSLEGSGRAWETQYF. CDR3 nucleotide sequence: TGCGCCAGCAGCTTGGAAGGTAGCGGGAGGGCCTGGGAGACCCAGTACTTC.

The CDR3: CSVEGRTGELFF. The CDR3 nucleotides read TGCAGCGTTGAAGGTCGTACCGGGGAGCTGTTTTTT. This chain links TRBV29-1 with TRBJ2-2; D remains ambiguous. The CDR3 has 12 amino acids. Trimming removed 1 base at V and 5 bases at J, with 5 bases between. Germline V CDR1 and CDR2: SQVTM, ANQGSEA.

The gene calls are TRBV2 and TRBJ1-4; D not certain. Germline lookup yields CDR1 SNHLY and CDR2 FYNNEI. The CDR3 totals 14 residues. Trimming left V 4 bases short and J 7 bases short, with 13 bases between. DNA of the CDR3: TGTGCCAGCAGTGTCAGAGGGTCGGGTGAAAAACTGTTTTTT. Translated: CASSVRGSGEKLFF. Combining the CDR3 with reference TRBV2 and TRBJ1-4 gives the whole variable domain EPEVTQTPSHQVTQMGQEVILRCVPISNHLYFYWYRQILGQKVEFLVSFYNNEISEKSEIFDDQFSVERPDGSNFTLKIRSTKLEDSAMYFCASSVRGSGEKLFFGSGTQLSVL.